This record covers a single T cell receptor (beta chain). V dropped 4 bases and J dropped 6; count of bases not matched to a gene: 6. This CDR3 has 15 amino acids. Germline loops: CDR1 MNHEY, CDR2 SMNVEV (reference sequence). This record comes from a study of cytomegalovirus exposure and HLA in healthy donors. Across the whole study: Genotyping showed roughly 81% of fewer than 500 donors falling in the Caucasian-associated ancestry cluster.

A multiplex PCR was run with 60 Vbeta primers and 13 Jbeta primers. Data came from immunoSEQ multiplex PCR; TCRdb stores just in-frame clones and leaves some out. In the table there are some 200,000 clones, approximately 80% of which are singletons. The specimen sequenced was PBMCs. The receptor was derived from a boy aged 5-17 years in good health and CMV-seronegative. V usage is TRBV27 and J usage is TRBJ1-4, with 9 bases identical to TRBD1. In DNA form, the CDR3 reads TGTGCCAGCAGTTCCAAAACAGGGGGCTATGAAAAACTGTTTTTT. The encoded protein is CASSSKTGGYEKLFF. The full variable domain, rest sourced from reference TRBV27 and TRBJ1-4, is EAQVTQNPRYLITVTGKKLTVTCSQNMNHEYMSWYRQDPGLGLRQIYYSMNVEVTDKGDVPEGYKVSRKEKRNFPLILESPSPNQTSLYFCASSSKTGGYEKLFFGSGTQLSVL.